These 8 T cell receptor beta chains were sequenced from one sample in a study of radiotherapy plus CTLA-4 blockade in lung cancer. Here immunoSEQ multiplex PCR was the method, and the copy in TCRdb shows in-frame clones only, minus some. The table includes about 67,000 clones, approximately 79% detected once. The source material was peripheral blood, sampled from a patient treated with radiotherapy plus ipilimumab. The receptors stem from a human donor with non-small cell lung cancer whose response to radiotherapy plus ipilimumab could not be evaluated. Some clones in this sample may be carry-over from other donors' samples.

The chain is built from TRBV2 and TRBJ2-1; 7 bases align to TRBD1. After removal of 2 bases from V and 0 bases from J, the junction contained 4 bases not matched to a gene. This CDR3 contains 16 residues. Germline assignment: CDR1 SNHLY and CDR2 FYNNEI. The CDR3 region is CASSEPTGSSYNEQFF. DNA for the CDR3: TGTGCCAGCAGTGAACCGACAGGGAGCTCCTACAATGAGCAGTTCTTC.

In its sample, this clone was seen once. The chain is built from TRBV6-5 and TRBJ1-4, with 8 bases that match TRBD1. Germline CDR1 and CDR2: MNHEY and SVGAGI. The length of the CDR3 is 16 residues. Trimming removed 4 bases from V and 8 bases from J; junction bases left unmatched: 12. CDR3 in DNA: TGTGCCAGCAGTTCCGCTCCAGGGGGCGGTGGCGAAAAACTGTTTTTT. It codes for CASSSAPGGGGEKLFF.

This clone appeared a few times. The CDR3 here is CAISRQGNSPLHF. In DNA form, the CDR3 reads TGTGCCATCAGTCGGCAGGGGAATTCACCCCTCCACTTT. The V and J genes are TRBV10-3 and TRBJ1-6; weak D call: TRBD1 (6 bases). CDR3 length: 13 residues. Trimming cost V 5 bases and J 7 bases, with 9 bases left between them. Germline V gene data show CDR1 as ENHRY and CDR2 as SYGVKD.

The CDR3 nucleotides are TGTGCCAGCAGCCCTCAGGGGCTGAACTATGGCTACACCTTC. This sequence encodes CASSPQGLNYGYTF. The rearrangement joins TRBV7-9 to TRBJ1-2; D is perhaps TRBD1 (6 bases). The CDR3 sequence is 14 residues long. Germline V gene data show CDR1 as SEHNR and CDR2 as FQNEAQ (reference sequence). Trimming took 5 bases from V and 2 from J, leaving 12 bases between them. The full variable domain, rest sourced from reference TRBV7-9 and TRBJ1-2, is DTGVSQNPRHKITKRGQNVTFRCDPISEHNRLYWYRQTLGQGPEFLTYFQNEAQLEKSRLLSDRFSAERPKGSFSTLEIQRTEQGDSAMYLCASSPQGLNYGYTFGSGTRLTVV.

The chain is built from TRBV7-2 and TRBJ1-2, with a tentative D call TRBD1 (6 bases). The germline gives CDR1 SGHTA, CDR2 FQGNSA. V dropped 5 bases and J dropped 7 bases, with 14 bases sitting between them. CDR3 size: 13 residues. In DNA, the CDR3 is TGTGCCAGCAGCGCATGGACAGAGGGTGGCTACACCTTC. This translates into CASSAWTEGGYTF.

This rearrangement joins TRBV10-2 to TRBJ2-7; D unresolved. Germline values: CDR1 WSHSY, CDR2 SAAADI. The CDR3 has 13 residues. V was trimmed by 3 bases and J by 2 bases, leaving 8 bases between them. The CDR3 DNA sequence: TGCGCCAGCAGTGAAGACATCACCTACGAGCAGTACTTC. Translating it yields CASSEDITYEQYF.

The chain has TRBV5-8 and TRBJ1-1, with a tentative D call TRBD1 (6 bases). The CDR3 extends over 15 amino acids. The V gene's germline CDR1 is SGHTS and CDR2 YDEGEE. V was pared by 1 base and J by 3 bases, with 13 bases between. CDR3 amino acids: CASSLTGRRDTEAFF. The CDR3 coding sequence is TGTGCCAGCAGCTTGACAGGGCGGCGGGACACTGAAGCTTTCTTT.

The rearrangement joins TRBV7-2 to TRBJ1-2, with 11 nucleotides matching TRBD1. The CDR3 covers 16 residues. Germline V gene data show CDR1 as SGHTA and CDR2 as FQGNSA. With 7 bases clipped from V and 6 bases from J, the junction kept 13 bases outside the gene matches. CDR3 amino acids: CASTLIGQGAEDGYTF. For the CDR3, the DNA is TGTGCCAGCACCCTAATTGGACAGGGGGCAGAGGATGGCTACACCTTC.